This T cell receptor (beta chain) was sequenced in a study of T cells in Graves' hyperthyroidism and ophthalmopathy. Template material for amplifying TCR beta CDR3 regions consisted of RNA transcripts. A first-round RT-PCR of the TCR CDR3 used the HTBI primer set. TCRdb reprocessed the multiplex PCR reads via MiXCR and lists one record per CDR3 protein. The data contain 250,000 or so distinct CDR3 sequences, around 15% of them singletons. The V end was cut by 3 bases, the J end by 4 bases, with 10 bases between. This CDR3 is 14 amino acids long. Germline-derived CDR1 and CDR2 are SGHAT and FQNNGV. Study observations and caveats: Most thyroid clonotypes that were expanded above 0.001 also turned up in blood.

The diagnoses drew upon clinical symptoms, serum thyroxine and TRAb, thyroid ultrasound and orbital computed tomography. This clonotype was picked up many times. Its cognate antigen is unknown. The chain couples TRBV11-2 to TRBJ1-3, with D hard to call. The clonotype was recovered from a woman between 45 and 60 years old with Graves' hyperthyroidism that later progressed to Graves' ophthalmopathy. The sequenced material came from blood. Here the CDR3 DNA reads TGTGCCAGCAGCTTGATGGCAGCAGGAAACACCATATATTTT. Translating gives CASSLMAAGNTIYF.